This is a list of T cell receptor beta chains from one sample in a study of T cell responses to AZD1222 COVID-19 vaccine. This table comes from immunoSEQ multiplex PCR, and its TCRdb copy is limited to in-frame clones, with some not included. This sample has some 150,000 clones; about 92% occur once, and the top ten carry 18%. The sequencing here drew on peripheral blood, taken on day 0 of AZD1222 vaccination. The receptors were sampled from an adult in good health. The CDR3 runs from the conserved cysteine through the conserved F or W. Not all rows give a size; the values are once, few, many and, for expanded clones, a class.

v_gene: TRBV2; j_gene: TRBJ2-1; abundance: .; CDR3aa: CASSEAPEQFF
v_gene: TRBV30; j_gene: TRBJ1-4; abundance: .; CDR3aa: CAWSRDRGSEKLFF
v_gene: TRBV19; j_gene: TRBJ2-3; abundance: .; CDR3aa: CASSSQVTDTQYF
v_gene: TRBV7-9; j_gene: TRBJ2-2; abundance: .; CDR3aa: CASSLSVNTGELFF
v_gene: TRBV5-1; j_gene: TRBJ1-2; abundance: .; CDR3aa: CASSLAKGREANYGYTF
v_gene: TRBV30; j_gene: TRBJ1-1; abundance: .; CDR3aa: CAWSRDRGSEAFF
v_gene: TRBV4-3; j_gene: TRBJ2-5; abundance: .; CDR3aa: CASSRAGVGETQYF
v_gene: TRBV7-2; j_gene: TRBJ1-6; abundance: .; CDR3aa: CASSFTTGAYNSPLHF
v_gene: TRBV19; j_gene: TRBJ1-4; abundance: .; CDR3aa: CASSGGTNEKLFF
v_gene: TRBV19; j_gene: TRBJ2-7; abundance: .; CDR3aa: CASSIAGTGIYEQYF
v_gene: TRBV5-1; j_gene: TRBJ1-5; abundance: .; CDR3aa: CASSLTGGAGNQPQHF
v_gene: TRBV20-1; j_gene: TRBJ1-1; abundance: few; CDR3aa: CSASGSTEAFF
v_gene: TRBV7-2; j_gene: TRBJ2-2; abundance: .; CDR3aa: CASSSIRSGELFF
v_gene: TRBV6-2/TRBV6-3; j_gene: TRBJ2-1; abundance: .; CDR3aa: CASSRPDRGYNEQFF
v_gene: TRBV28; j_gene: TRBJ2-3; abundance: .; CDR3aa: CAIVGGAPDTQYF
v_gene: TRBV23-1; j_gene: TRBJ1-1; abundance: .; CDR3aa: CASTTLAQGRGEVNTEAFF
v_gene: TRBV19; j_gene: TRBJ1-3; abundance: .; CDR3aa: CASRSGGSLGNTIYF
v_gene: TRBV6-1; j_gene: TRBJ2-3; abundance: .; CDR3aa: CASSEGRGDTQYF
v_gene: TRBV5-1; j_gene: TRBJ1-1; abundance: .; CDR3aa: CASSLERRLNTEAFF
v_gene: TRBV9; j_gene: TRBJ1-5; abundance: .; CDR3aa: CASSVGWGGTQPQHF
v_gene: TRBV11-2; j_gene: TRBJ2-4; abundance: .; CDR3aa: CASSLGQANFLKNIQYF
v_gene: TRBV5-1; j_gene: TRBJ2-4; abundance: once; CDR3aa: CASSLGPRGPDQGIQYF
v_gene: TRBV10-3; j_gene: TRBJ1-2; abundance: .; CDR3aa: CAIRNLLESGYTF